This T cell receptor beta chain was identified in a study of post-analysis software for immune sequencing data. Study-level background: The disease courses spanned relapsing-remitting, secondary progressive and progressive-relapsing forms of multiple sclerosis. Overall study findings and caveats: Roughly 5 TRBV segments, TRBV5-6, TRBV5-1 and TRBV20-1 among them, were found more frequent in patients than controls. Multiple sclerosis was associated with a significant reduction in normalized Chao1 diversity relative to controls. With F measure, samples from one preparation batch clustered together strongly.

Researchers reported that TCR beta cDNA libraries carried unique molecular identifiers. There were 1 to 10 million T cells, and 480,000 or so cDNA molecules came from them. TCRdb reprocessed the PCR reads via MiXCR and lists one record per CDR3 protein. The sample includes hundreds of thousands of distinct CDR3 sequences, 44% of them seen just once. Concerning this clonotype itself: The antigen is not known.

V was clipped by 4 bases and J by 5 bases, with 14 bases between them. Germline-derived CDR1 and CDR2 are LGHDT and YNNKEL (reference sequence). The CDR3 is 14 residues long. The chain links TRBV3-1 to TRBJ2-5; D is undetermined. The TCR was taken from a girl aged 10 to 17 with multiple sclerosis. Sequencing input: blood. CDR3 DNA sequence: TGTGCCAGCAGCCCCAGACGGGCCAGGGAGACCCAGTACTTC. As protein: CASSPRRARETQYF.